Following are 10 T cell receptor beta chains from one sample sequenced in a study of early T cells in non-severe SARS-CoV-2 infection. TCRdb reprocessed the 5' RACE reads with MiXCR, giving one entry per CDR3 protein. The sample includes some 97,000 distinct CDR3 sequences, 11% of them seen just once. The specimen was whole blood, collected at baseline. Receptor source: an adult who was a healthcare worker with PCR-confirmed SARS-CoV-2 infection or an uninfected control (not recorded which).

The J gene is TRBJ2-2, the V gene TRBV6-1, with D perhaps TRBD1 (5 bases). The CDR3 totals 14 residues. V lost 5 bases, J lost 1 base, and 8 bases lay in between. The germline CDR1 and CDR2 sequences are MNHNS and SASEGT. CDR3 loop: CASSKDMNTGELFF. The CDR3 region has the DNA TGTGCCAGCAGTAAGGACATGAACACCGGGGAGCTGTTTTTT.

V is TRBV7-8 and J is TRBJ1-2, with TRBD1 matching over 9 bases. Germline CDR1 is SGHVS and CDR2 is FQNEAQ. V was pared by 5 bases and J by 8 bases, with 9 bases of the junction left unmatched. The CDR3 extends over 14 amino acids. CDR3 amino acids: CASSEGQGRGGYTF. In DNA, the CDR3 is TGTGCCAGCAGCGAAGGACAGGGGCGAGGAGGCTACACCTTC.

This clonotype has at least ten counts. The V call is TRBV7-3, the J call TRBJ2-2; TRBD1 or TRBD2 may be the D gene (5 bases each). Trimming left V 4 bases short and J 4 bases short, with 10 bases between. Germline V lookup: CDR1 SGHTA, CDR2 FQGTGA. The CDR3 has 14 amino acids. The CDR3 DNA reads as TGTGCCAGCAGCTCAACAGGAGGCACCGGGGAGCTGTTTTTT. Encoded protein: CASSSTGGTGELFF.

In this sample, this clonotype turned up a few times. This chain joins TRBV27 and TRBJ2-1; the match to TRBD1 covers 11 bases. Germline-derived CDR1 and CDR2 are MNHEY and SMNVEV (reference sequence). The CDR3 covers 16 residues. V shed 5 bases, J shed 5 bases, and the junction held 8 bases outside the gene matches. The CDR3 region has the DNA TGTGCCAGCAGTGGAAGGACAGGGGGCTCGGACAATGAGCAGTTCTTC. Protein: CASSGRTGGSDNEQFF.

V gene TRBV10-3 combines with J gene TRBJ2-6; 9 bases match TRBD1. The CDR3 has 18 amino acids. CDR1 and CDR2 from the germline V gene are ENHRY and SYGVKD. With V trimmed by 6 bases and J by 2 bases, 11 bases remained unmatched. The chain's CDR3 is CAIRGTGPLLAGANVLTF. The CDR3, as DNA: TGTGCCATCAGAGGGACAGGGCCCCTTTTAGCTGGGGCCAACGTCCTGACTTTC.

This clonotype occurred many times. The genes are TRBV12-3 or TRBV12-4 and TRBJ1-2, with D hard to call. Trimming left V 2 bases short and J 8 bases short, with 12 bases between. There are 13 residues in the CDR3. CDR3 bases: TGTGCCAGCAGTTTAAAGAGGGCGGGAGGCTACACCTTC. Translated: CASSLKRAGGYTF.

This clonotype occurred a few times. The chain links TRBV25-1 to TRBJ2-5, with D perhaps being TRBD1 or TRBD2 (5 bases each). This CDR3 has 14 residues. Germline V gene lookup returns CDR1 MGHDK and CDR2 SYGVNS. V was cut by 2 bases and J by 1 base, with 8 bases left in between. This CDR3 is CASSERGSQETQYF. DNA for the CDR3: TGTGCCAGCAGTGAACGGGGCAGCCAAGAGACCCAGTACTTC.

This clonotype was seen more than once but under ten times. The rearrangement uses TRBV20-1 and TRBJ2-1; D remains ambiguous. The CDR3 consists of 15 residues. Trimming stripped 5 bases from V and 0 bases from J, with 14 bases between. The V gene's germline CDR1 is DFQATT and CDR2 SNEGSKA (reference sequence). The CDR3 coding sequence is TGCAGTGCTCGCTCATTCATACGCTCCTACAATGAGCAGTTCTTC. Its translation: CSARSFIRSYNEQFF.

The CDR3 reads CSARRLSSYNEQFF. The CDR3 coding sequence is TGCAGTGCTAGAAGACTGAGCTCCTACAATGAGCAGTTCTTC. V is TRBV20-1 and J is TRBJ2-1; D remains ambiguous. The germline V gene has CDR1 DFQATT and CDR2 SNEGSKA (reference sequence). This CDR3 comprises 14 residues. V lost 2 bases to trimming and J lost 0 bases, with 8 bases between them.

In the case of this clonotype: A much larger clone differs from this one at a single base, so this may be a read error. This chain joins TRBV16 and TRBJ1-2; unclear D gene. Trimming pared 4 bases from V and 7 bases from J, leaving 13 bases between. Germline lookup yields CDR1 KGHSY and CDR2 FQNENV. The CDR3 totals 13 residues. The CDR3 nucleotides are TGTGCCAGCAGCCGCACGGTTTACTTTGGCTACACCTTC. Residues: CASSRTVYFGYTF.